Listed below are T cell receptor beta chains from one sample, sequenced in a study of blood T cell repertoires in COVID-19. Libraries were prepared by immunoSEQ multiplex PCR; TCRdb keeps only in-frame clonotypes and omits some of them. The sample lists fewer than 150,000 clones, 60% to 85% occurring once. The material sequenced was peripheral blood. Receptors originate from a man between 70 and 80 years old with acute or convalescent COVID-19. Both conserved end residues are trimmed from each CDR3.

V	J	CDR3
TRBV2	TRBJ2-7	ASKQGVYEQY
TRBV2	TRBJ1-1	ASSGTGGFAEAF
TRBV18	TRBJ2-7	ASSPGTVSYEQY
TRBV30	TRBJ1-1	AWTPGSPLNTEAF
TRBV5-1	TRBJ2-5	ASSTGPGGETQY
TRBV3-1/TRBV3-2	TRBJ2-1	ASRPYGSSYNEQF
TRBV5-8	TRBJ1-5	ASSLELGSHSNQPQH
TRBV6-1	TRBJ1-2	ASSDNRGPGVYGYT
TRBV5-1	TRBJ1-2	ASSLMDTDYGYT
TRBV25-1	TRBJ1-1	ASSGGLRTEAF
TRBV9	TRBJ2-7	ASSVKDRGHEQY
TRBV7-2	TRBJ1-4	ASSPREDGEKLF
TRBV29-1	TRBJ2-5	SVGSVETQY
TRBV11-2	TRBJ1-5	ASSASGNSNQPQH
TRBV15	TRBJ1-5	ATSRDVTGPQH
TRBV9	TRBJ2-7	ASSVAVGGPHEQY
TRBV5-6	TRBJ2-7	ASSRTGITTYEQY
TRBV18	TRBJ2-1	ASSPKGGGSNEQF
TRBV29-1	TRBJ1-1	SVDRGRVNTEAF
TRBV6-1	TRBJ1-2	ASSDRQGADGYT
TRBV19	TRBJ2-7	ASGDPGASYEQY
TRBV18	TRBJ1-6	ASSPVKGTLGDSPLH
TRBV7-3	TRBJ2-1	ASSPDSSTYNEQF
TRBV15	TRBJ2-4	ATSRGRGSAGNIQY
TRBV7-3	TRBJ1-1	ASSLSSDVNTEAF
TRBV6-6	TRBJ2-7	ASKDSPSRVAY
TRBV5-3	TRBJ2-7	ARSTWTGKDEQY
TRBV7-6	TRBJ2-7	ASSFGTGVIKYEQY
TRBV4-1	TRBJ1-6	ASSRTPVGLENSPLH
TRBV6-5	TRBJ1-3	ASRPQGARGNTIY
TRBV5-8	TRBJ1-2	ASSSRTGDYGYT
TRBV19	TRBJ1-2	ASSAGGAYGYT
TRBV5-1	TRBJ1-5	ASSLDRGDQPQH
TRBV5-1	TRBJ2-3	ASSLAWGHPDTQY
TRBV5-1	TRBJ2-3	ASSPGLAGAYTDTQY
TRBV7-3	TRBJ1-1	ASRPEVIGGDAEAF
TRBV5-4	TRBJ2-4	ASGLKGGDIQY
TRBV7-2	TRBJ2-7	ASSSRKGASYEQY
TRBV13	TRBJ1-3	ASSSSDPGGASGNTIY
TRBV6-6	TRBJ1-2	ASRTERPGYGYT
TRBV5-1	TRBJ2-5	ASSLGGQGQETQY
TRBV10-2	TRBJ1-1	ASTLRTGGEEAF
TRBV6-1	TRBJ1-3	ASSEAGTVGNTIY
TRBV19	TRBJ2-3	ASSRARWSRGVSTDTQY
TRBV19	TRBJ1-5	ASSPIMGGRQPQH
TRBV3-1/TRBV3-2	TRBJ1-2	ASSRQVWSYGYT
TRBV7-2	TRBJ2-5	ASSLSGNRETQY
TRBV5-4	TRBJ1-1	ASSGGGGELEAF